Shown below are 20 T cell receptor beta chains from a single sample sequenced in a study of T cell repertoires in cytomegalovirus infection. Each CDR3 protein gets one entry after TCRdb re-called the reads with MiXCR. This table holds about 530,000 distinct CDR3 sequences, about 30% found once. Source material: PBMCs. The origin of the receptors is a human donor in good health (CMV status not recorded). Some clones in this sample may be carry-over from other donors' samples.

The chain uses TRBV12-3 or TRBV12-4 and TRBJ2-1, with D unresolved. This CDR3 has 13 amino acids. V lost 8 bases and J lost 12, with 20 bases in between. The CDR3 DNA reads TGTGCCAGCGCTACCCCACAAGGCTTGGGGCAGTTCTTC. It encodes CASATPQGLGQFF.

This clonotype was detected a few times. The chain recombines TRBV12-3 or TRBV12-4 with TRBJ2-2, with D possibly matching TRBD1 (5 bases). The CDR3 runs 15 residues. The germline V and J ends were trimmed by 2 bases and 1 base, with 8 bases remaining between them. CDR3 residues: CASSLFGQNTGELFF. Here the CDR3 DNA reads TGTGCCAGCAGTTTATTCGGACAGAACACCGGGGAGCTGTTTTTT.

With regard to this clonotype: A much larger clone sits a single nucleotide away, making a read error possible. The V gene is TRBV12-3 or TRBV12-4, the J gene TRBJ2-5; 7 bases agree with TRBD1. This CDR3 region has 13 residues. Trimming at V came to 6 bases and at J to 1 base, leaving 2 bases not matched to a gene. The CDR3 coding sequence is TGTGCCAGCAGGGGACAGCCCCAAGAGACCCAGTACTTC. Translation: CASRGQPQETQYF.

This clonotype was recorded at least ten times. The CDR3 sequence is CASSSGHPSTDTQYF. DNA of the CDR3: TGTGCCAGCAGCTCCGGACACCCTAGCACAGATACGCAGTATTTT. The rearrangement joins TRBV7-8 to TRBJ2-3, with TRBD1 as a possible D gene (5 bases). Looked up from germline, CDR1 is SGHVS and CDR2 is FQNEAQ. Trimming left V 4 bases short and J 0 bases short, with 11 bases between. There are 15 residues in the CDR3.

The chain combines TRBV11-2 with TRBJ2-2; 8 bases are a match to TRBD1. The V segment lost 3 bases and the J segment 0 bases; nucleotides outside the gene matches: 6. Looked up from germline, CDR1 is SGHAT and CDR2 is FQNNGV. CDR3 length equals 17 residues. The DNA for the CDR3 is TGTGCCAGCAGCTTCAAAGGGACAGGACCGAACACCGGGGAGCTGTTTTTT. Protein sequence: CASSFKGTGPNTGELFF.

This clonotype was seen repeatedly, ten times or more. This sequence joins TRBV7-2 and TRBJ1-4, with a weak D call TRBD1 (5 bases). Between the trimmed V and J ends, which lost 4 bases and 12 bases, there was a span of 12 bases. Germline CDR1 reads SGHTA; CDR2 reads FQGNSA. The CDR3 totals 12 residues. The CDR3 region is CASSYARGELFF. The CDR3 DNA sequence: TGTGCCAGCAGCTACGCAAGGGGAGAACTGTTTTTT.

This clonotype was recorded at least ten times. The chain recombines TRBV12-3 or TRBV12-4 with TRBJ2-3; no firm D call. The CDR3 sequence is 15 residues long. V was cut by 3 bases and J by 0 bases, with 10 bases left in between. The DNA for the CDR3 is TGTGCCAGCAGTTTTCGCCATTTGAGCACAGATACGCAGTATTTT. Protein sequence: CASSFRHLSTDTQYF.

This clonotype was seen a few times. A much bigger clone sits one base away, suggesting this may be a read error. The rearrangement uses TRBV11-2 and TRBJ2-5; no definite D call. The V end lost 6 bases, the J end lost 0 bases, and 5 bases lay between the germline ends. This CDR3 contains 12 residues. Per the germline V gene, CDR1 is SGHAT and CDR2 is FQNNGV. The CDR3 DNA reads as TGTGCCAGCAGGCAGTACCAAGAGACCCAGTACTTC. Its translation is CASRQYQETQYF.

This clonotype was observed a handful of times. The chain uses TRBV29-1 and TRBJ2-1; TRBD2 matches at 8 bases. After removal of 6 bases from V and 6 bases from J, the junction contained 7 bases not matched to a gene. Germline V gene data show CDR1 as SQVTM and CDR2 as ANQGSEA. The CDR3 loop spans 13 amino acids. The CDR3 here is CSVGGGSSNEQFF. The CDR3 coding sequence is TGCAGCGTCGGCGGGGGGTCTTCCAATGAGCAGTTCTTC.

This clonotype was seen only a few times. This chain connects TRBV12-3 or TRBV12-4 to TRBJ1-2; no clear D. V lost 2 bases and J 7 bases, leaving 5 bases between the germline ends. The CDR3 spans 11 residues. This chain's CDR3 is CASSLRAGYTF. CDR3 DNA sequence: TGTGCCAGCAGTTTAAGGGCTGGCTACACCTTC.

In its sample, this clonotype was seen many times. CDR3 in amino acids: CASSSGLDPSYNEQFF. As DNA, the CDR3 is TGTGCCAGCAGCTCCGGACTAGACCCCTCCTACAATGAGCAGTTCTTC. The V gene is TRBV7-2, the J gene TRBJ2-1, with TRBD2 identical over 7 bases. J lost 0 bases, V lost 4 bases, and 6 bases had no gene match. Germline lookup yields CDR1 SGHTA and CDR2 FQGNSA. The length of the CDR3 is 16 residues.

This clonotype was observed a few times. The chain recombines TRBV14 with TRBJ1-6; unclear D gene. CDR1 and CDR2 (germline): SGHDN, FVKESK. This CDR3 region has 16 residues. The V and J ends lost 4 bases and 10 bases respectively, with 20 bases between them. The CDR3 is CASSPLVTGLGSPLHF. In nucleotides, the CDR3 is TGTGCCAGCAGCCCCCTTGTGACTGGCTTAGGGTCACCCCTCCACTTT.

The J gene is TRBJ2-4, the V gene TRBV19, with D unclear. This CDR3 region has 20 residues. In germline, CDR1 is LNHDA, CDR2 SQIVND (reference sequence). V was trimmed by 7 bases and J by 7 bases, leaving 35 bases between them. CDR3 in DNA: TGTGCCAGTATCAAAAAGACTGCCCCATCATCTAGGGTCGGTGAGAACATTCAGTACTTC. Encoded protein: CASIKKTAPSSRVGENIQYF. The full variable domain, with the rest looked up from reference TRBV19 and TRBJ2-4, is DGGITQSPKYLFRKEGQNVTLSCEQNLNHDAMYWYRQDPGQGLRLIYYSQIVNDFQKGDIAEGYSVSREKKESFPLTVTSAQKNPTAFYLCASIKKTAPSSRVGENIQYFGAGTRLSVL.

This rearrangement joins TRBV27 to TRBJ2-3; TRBD2 agrees at 9 bases. Losses at the gene ends were 4 bases for V and 2 bases for J; bases not matched to a gene: 19. This CDR3 region has 20 residues. Germline V gene lookup returns CDR1 MNHEY and CDR2 SMNVEV (reference sequence). The CDR3, as DNA: TGTGCCAGCAGTTCGACCGGGGTAGCGGGAGTATTATGGGACACAGATACGCAGTATTTT. This sequence encodes CASSSTGVAGVLWDTDTQYF.

This clonotype has ten or more counts. V is TRBV6-2 or TRBV6-3 and J is TRBJ2-5; possible D gene TRBD1, 6 bases. The germline CDR1 and CDR2 sequences are MNHEY and SVGEGT. The ends were cut back, 5 bases at V and 9 bases at J, with 22 bases in the middle. This CDR3 has 15 amino acids. Here the CDR3 reads CASSRLVRISGAQYF. Here the CDR3 DNA reads TGTGCCAGCAGTCGGCTCGTGCGGATCTCAGGGGCCCAGTACTTC.

The chain recombines TRBV12-3 or TRBV12-4 with TRBJ1-6; D is ambiguous. There are 12 residues in the CDR3. The V and J ends lost 6 bases and 14 bases respectively, with 14 bases between them. The CDR3: CASRLGFRTLHF. For the CDR3, the DNA is TGTGCCAGCAGACTAGGGTTCAGGACCCTCCACTTT.

In this sample, this clonotype turned up once. The chain has TRBV2 and TRBJ2-1, with 13 bases aligning to TRBD2. V was clipped by 4 bases and J by 8 bases; unmatched bases: 14. This CDR3 is built from 18 residues. Germline CDR1 reads SNHLY; CDR2 reads FYNNEI. The CDR3 reads CASSGWGTSGALRDEQFF. The CDR3 nucleotides read TGTGCCAGCAGTGGTTGGGGGACTAGCGGGGCGCTGCGGGATGAGCAGTTCTTC.

The chain combines TRBV24-1 with TRBJ1-2; 7 positions match TRBD1. This CDR3 contains 16 residues. Germline CDR1 KGHDR, CDR2 SFDVKD. With 5 bases clipped from V and 6 bases from J, the junction kept 14 bases outside the gene matches. CDR3 in DNA: TGTGCCACCAGTGGGACAAGGGGGCGAGGATTAGATGGCTACACCTTC. Translation gives CATSGTRGRGLDGYTF.

DNA of the CDR3: TGTGCCAGCAGCTTGGGGTTCGGGCAGGGACAGTTCTTC. Translating it yields CASSLGFGQGQFF. This chain links TRBV11-1 with TRBJ2-1, with D perhaps matching TRBD1 (5 bases). Looked up from germline, CDR1 is SGHAT and CDR2 is FQDESV (reference sequence). The CDR3 spans 13 residues. V was pared by 3 bases and J by 13 bases, with 16 bases between.

This clonotype was counted ten times or more. J is TRBJ2-1 and V is TRBV11-2; TRBD2 might be the D (5 bases). CDR1 is SGHAT and CDR2 is FQNNGV in the germline V gene. The germline V and J ends were trimmed by 6 bases and 7 bases, with 19 bases remaining between them. The CDR3 covers 15 residues. CDR3 DNA: TGTGCCAGCAGGTCCTTGAGGCGGGCTCTTAATGAGCAGTTCTTC. This gives the protein CASRSLRRALNEQFF.